The sequence of this T cell receptor (beta chain) was determined in a study of cytomegalovirus exposure and HLA in healthy donors. The CDR3 contains 14 residues. Germline V gives CDR1 LGHNA, CDR2 YSLEER. V was cut by 4 bases and J by 5 bases, with 14 bases left in between. Study-level points and caveats: Accurate predictions that matched the HLA-A and HLA-B alleles of most subjects were reportedly made from TCR beta sequences. According to the study, 150 to 200 TCR beta chains were cytomegalovirus-associated.

The PCR made use of 60 Vbeta and 13 Jbeta primers. The repertoire was sequenced with immunoSEQ multiplex PCR; TCRdb's copy has only in-frame clones and lacks some. The table shows fewer than 150,000 clones, with 60% to 80% occurring only once. In the case of this clone: Its antigen is still unknown.

The sample was PBMCs. This TCR derives from a male donor in good health and CMV-seronegative. The chain joins TRBV4-3 to TRBJ1-1, with D perhaps TRBD1 (5 bases). DNA for the CDR3: TGCGCCAGCAGCCTGTGGAGGGGTGAGACTGAAGCTTTCTTT. It specifies CASSLWRGETEAFF.